The clone carrying this TCR beta chain was seen only once. The data were taken from a study of T cell changes during pregnancy in multiple sclerosis. The V gene lost 7 bases and the J gene lost 4 bases, with 11 bases spanning the gap. Germline V gene data show CDR1 as ENHRY and CDR2 as SYGVKD. The CDR3 totals 12 residues. Generated by immunoSEQ multiplex PCR, the TCRdb table keeps only in-frame clones and is missing some. The sample carries roughly 110,000 clones, about nine tenths recorded once. The chain couples TRBV10-3 to TRBJ2-7; possibly TRBD1 for D (6 bases). The origin of this receptor is a female donor in good health, enrolled as a control in a pregnancy study. The sample in question was peripheral blood, obtained in the third trimester of pregnancy. CDR3 in amino acids: CAINAGQYEQYF. In nucleotides, the CDR3 is TGTGCCATCAACGCCGGACAGTACGAGCAGTACTTC.